A selection of T cell receptor beta chains follows, all from one sample in a study of blood T cell repertoires in COVID-19. The assay was immunoSEQ multiplex PCR, and TCRdb's table has in-frame clones only and misses some. Here the sample spans about 140,000 clones, approximately 80% being singletons. The material sequenced was peripheral blood. The source of these receptors is a human donor in a cohort sampled during active COVID-19. The CDR3 runs from the conserved cysteine through the conserved F or W. A D gene is named only where the DNA matches it firmly. Rows may omit the clone size; those that give it use once, few, many or a size class.

v_gene	d_gene	abundance	j_gene	CDR3aa	CDR3nt
TRBV30	TRBD1	NA	TRBJ1-1	CAWSVLGQGARETEAFF	TGTGCCTGGAGTGTACTGGGACAGGGGGCGCGAGAAACTGAAGCTTTCTTT
TRBV4-3	TRBD1	NA	TRBJ1-2	CASSQGSGGNGYTF	TGCGCCAGCAGCCAAGGGTCAGGGGGCAATGGCTACACCTTC
TRBV7-2	NA	once	TRBJ2-5	CASSFELRETQYF	TGTGCCAGCAGCTTTGAGCTCCGAGAGACCCAGTACTTC
TRBV19	TRBD1	NA	TRBJ2-1	CASSMGTEIIDEQFF	TGTGCCAGTAGTATGGGGACAGAGATTATTGATGAGCAGTTCTTC
TRBV5-1	TRBD1	NA	TRBJ2-5	CASSLGGTGETQYF	TGCGCCAGCAGCTTGGGAGGGACAGGGGAGACCCAGTACTTC
TRBV29-1	NA	many	TRBJ2-1	CSVELRVDNEQFF	TGCAGCGTTGAATTGCGGGTAGACAATGAGCAGTTCTTC
TRBV5-1	NA	NA	TRBJ2-5	CASSLGILVGGFEETQYF	TGCGCCAGCAGCTTGGGAATTTTGGTGGGGGGTTTTGAAGAGACCCAGTACTTC
TRBV5-4	TRBD1	NA	TRBJ2-5	CATHQGVQETQYF	TGTGCCACCCACCAGGGGGTACAAGAGACCCAGTACTTC
TRBV10-3	TRBD1	NA	TRBJ2-5	CAIRRTGENQETQYF	TGTGCCATCAGGAGGACAGGGGAAAACCAAGAGACCCAGTACTTC
TRBV19	TRBD1	NA	TRBJ1-3	CASSDNFNRDRLSSGNTIYF	TGTGCCAGTAGTGACAACTTCAACCGGGACAGGCTCAGCTCTGGAAACACCATATATTTT
TRBV4-3	NA	NA	TRBJ1-1	CASSQDRGRIEAFF	TGCGCCAGCAGCCAAGATAGGGGCCGGATTGAAGCTTTCTTT
TRBV9	TRBD2	NA	TRBJ2-2	CASSPRTSGGTGELFF	TGTGCCAGCAGCCCCCGGACTAGCGGGGGCACCGGGGAGCTGTTTTTT
TRBV27	TRBD2	NA	TRBJ2-7	CASSAQRGLGAYEQYF	TGTGCCAGCAGTGCCCAGCGGGGCCTAGGCGCGTACGAGCAGTACTTC
TRBV6-5	TRBD1	once	TRBJ1-4	CASSRGTDDEKLFF	TGTGCCAGCAGTAGGGGGACAGACGATGAAAAACTGTTTTTT
TRBV4-3	NA	NA	TRBJ1-2	CASSQEPGRGYTF	TGCGCCAGCAGCCAAGAACCAGGGCGAGGCTACACCTTC
TRBV3-1/TRBV3-2	NA	NA	TRBJ2-5	CASSPRTVKGETQYF	TGTGCCAGCAGCCCCCGGACAGTAAAGGGGGAGACCCAGTACTTC
TRBV29-1	NA	NA	TRBJ1-4	CSVLSEKLFF	TGCAGCGTTCTTTCTGAAAAACTGTTTTTT
TRBV27	TRBD1	NA	TRBJ1-2	CASSSLLTGGGYTF	TGTGCCAGCAGTTCCTTATTGACAGGGGGTGGCTACACCTTC
TRBV7-2	TRBD2	NA	TRBJ2-3	CASSEKRGGITDTQYF	TGTGCCAGCAGCGAAAAGCGGGGAGGAATCACAGATACGCAGTATTTT
TRBV15	NA	NA	TRBJ1-3	CATSRDRVPGNTIYF	TGTGCCACCAGCAGAGACAGGGTCCCTGGAAACACCATATATTTT
TRBV25-1	TRBD1	NA	TRBJ1-1	CASSGDRDRGSAFF	TGTGCCAGCAGTGGAGACCGGGACAGGGGGTCTGCTTTCTTT
TRBV18	NA	NA	TRBJ1-2	CASSLQGALGYTF	TGTGCCAGCTCACTGCAGGGCGCCCTTGGCTACACCTTC